These T cell receptor beta chains were read from a single sample in a study of identical twins. TCRdb used MiXCR to reprocess the 5' RACE reads, holding one entry per CDR3 protein. The table records about 730,000 distinct CDR3 sequences, around 20% of them present only once. In addition, the sample was reused for a study of T cells expressing NK-cell markers.

Material for sequencing was PBMCs. These receptors originate from a woman aged 18-29 years in good health. Both conserved end residues are part of each CDR3. The D gene is left open where the match is weak. Clone sizes are given selectively: once, few, many, or a class where the clone is expanded.

TRBV29-1	many	TRBD2	TRBJ2-7	TGCAGCGTCCGGACTAGCGGGAGCTCCTACGAGCAGTACTTC	CSVRTSGSSYEQYF
TRBV12-3/TRBV12-4	-	-	TRBJ1-1	TGTGCCAGCAGTTTTCAACCCACTGAAGCTTTCTTT	CASSFQPTEAFF
TRBV6-5	few	-	TRBJ1-3	TGTGCCAGCAGTTACGTCGGAGGCCCCAAGCTCTCTGGAAACACCATATATTTT	CASSYVGGPKLSGNTIYF
TRBV7-2	few	-	TRBJ1-1	TGTGCCAGCAGCTTAATACGGAGCCTAAACACTGAAGCTTTCTTT	CASSLIRSLNTEAFF
TRBV6-2/TRBV6-3	few	TRBD2	TRBJ2-1	TGTGCCAAACAAAACAGGACTAGCGGGAGAATAAATGAGCAGTTCTTC	CAKQNRTSGRINEQFF
TRBV11-2	few	TRBD2	TRBJ2-7	TGTGCCAGCAGCTTATATCAAGGGGTGGGAGGGAACGAGCAGTACTTC	CASSLYQGVGGNEQYF
TRBV6-1	-	TRBD1	TRBJ2-7	TGTGCCAGCAGTAGAGGCCGACAGGGGAATTACGAGCAGTACTTC	CASSRGRQGNYEQYF
TRBV6-1	many	TRBD1	TRBJ2-7	TGTGCCAGCAGTCGGGACAGTTTCTCCTACGAGCAGTACTTC	CASSRDSFSYEQYF
TRBV10-3	many	TRBD2	TRBJ2-3	TGTGCCATCAGCGGGAGGGGAACAGATACGCAGTATTTT	CAISGRGTDTQYF
TRBV12-3/TRBV12-4	-	-	TRBJ1-5	TGTGCCAGCGGGGTCGTCCAGCCCCAGCATTTT	CASGVVQPQHF
TRBV27	-	-	TRBJ2-1	TGTGCCACCTTGGAGTTGGGACCGGGTAGGAATGAGCAGTTCTTC	CATLELGPGRNEQFF
TRBV20-1	-	TRBD1	TRBJ2-3	TGCAGTGCGCCGACAGGGCAAGGGGATACGCAGTATTTT	CSAPTGQGDTQYF
TRBV10-3	-	-	TRBJ2-1	TGTGCCATCAGTGATCGCGCGGCAGGGAGCAATGAGCAGTTCTTC	CAISDRAAGSNEQFF
TRBV6-5	few	-	TRBJ2-1	TGTGCCAGCAGTTACGAGGGGCGGTACAATGAGCAGTTCTTC	CASSYEGRYNEQFF
TRBV7-9	few	-	TRBJ2-1	TGTGCCAGCAGCTTAGGATCGGCGGGGGAGCAGTTCTTC	CASSLGSAGEQFF
TRBV12-3/TRBV12-4	few	TRBD2	TRBJ2-5	TGTGCCAGCACTTCCGTAGGACTAGCGGGAGAGGAGACCCAGTACTTC	CASTSVGLAGEETQYF
TRBV10-3	few	-	TRBJ2-3	TGTGCCATAGGACGTTCGGATAGCACAGATACGCAGTATTTT	CAIGRSDSTDTQYF
TRBV4-3	many	TRBD1	TRBJ2-7	TGCGCCAGCAGCCGAGAGACAGGGTCTGCCGAGCAGTACTTC	CASSRETGSAEQYF
TRBV6-1	many	-	TRBJ1-4	TGTGCCAGCAGCCACCGGGACGGTGCGACAAATGAAAAACTGTTTTTT	CASSHRDGATNEKLFF